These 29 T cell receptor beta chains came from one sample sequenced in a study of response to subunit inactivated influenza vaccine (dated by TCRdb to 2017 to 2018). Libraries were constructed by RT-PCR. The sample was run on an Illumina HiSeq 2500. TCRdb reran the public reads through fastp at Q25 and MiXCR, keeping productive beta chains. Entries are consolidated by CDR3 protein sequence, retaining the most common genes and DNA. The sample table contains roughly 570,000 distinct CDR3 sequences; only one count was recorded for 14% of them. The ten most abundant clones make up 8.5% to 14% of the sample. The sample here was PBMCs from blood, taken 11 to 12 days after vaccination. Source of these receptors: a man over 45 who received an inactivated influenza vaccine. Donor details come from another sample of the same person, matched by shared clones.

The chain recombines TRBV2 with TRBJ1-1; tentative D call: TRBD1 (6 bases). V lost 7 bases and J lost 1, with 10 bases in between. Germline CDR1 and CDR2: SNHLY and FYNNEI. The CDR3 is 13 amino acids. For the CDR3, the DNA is TGTGCCAGCAACCCGGGACAGAACACTGAAGCTTTCTTT. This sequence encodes CASNPGQNTEAFF.

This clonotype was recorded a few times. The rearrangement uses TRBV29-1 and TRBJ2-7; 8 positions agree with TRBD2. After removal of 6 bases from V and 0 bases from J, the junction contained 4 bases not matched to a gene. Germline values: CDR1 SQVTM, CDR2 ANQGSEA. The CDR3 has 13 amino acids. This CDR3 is CSVSGGHSYEQYF. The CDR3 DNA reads TGCAGCGTCTCGGGGGGGCACTCCTACGAGCAGTACTTC.

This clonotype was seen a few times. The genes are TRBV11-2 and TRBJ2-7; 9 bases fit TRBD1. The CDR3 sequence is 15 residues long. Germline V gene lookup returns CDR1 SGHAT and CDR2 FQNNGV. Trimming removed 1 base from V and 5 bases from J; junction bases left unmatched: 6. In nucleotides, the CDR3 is TGTGCCAGCAGCTTAGTGGGACAGGGTATAAACGAGCAGTACTTC. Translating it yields CASSLVGQGINEQYF.

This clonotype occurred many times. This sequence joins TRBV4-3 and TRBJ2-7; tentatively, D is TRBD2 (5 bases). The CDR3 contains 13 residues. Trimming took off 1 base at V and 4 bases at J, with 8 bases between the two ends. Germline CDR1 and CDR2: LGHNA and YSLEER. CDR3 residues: CASSQGETYEQYF. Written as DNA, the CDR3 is TGCGCCAGCAGCCAAGGGGAGACTTACGAGCAGTACTTC.

The chain's CDR3 is CASSYPSGADYEQYF. DNA for the CDR3: TGTGCCAGCAGCTACCCTTCAGGGGCCGACTACGAGCAGTACTTC. The V and J genes are TRBV7-9 and TRBJ2-7; possibly TRBD1 for D (6 bases). Trimming pared 4 bases from V and 3 bases from J, leaving 16 bases between. The CDR3 sequence is 15 residues long. CDR1 is SEHNR and CDR2 is FQNEAQ in the germline V gene (reference sequence).

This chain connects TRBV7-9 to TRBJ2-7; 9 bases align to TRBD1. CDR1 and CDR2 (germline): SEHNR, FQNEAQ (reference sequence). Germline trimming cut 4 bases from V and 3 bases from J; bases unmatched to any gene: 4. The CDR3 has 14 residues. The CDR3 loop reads CASSWGQGLYEQYF. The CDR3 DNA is TGTGCCAGCAGCTGGGGACAGGGCCTCTACGAGCAGTACTTC.

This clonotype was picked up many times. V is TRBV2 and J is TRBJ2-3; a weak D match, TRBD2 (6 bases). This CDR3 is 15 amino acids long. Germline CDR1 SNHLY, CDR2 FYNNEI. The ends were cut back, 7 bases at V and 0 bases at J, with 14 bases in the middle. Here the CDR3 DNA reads TGTGCCAGCAACCTAGCGTCTATTAGCACAGATACGCAGTATTTT. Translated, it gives CASNLASISTDTQYF.

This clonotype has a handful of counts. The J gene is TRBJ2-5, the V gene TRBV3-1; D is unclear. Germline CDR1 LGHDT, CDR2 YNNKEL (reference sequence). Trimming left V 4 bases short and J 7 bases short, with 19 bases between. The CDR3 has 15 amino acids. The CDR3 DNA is TGTGCCAGCAGCCCCCAGGTCCCCTCCGGCGGGACCCAGTACTTC. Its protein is CASSPQVPSGGTQYF.

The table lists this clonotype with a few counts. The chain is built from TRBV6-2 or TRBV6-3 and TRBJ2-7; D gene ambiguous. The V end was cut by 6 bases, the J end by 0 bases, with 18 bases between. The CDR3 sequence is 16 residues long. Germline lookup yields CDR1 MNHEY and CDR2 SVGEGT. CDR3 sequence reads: CASRPPGGRSSYEQYF. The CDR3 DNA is TGTGCCAGCAGACCTCCCGGCGGAAGGAGCTCCTACGAGCAGTACTTC.

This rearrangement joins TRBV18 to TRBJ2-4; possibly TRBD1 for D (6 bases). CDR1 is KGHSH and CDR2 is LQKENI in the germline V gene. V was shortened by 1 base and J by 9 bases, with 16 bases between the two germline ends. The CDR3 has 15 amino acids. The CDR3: CASSPHLQGESIQYF. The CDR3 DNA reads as TGTGCCAGCTCACCACATCTACAGGGAGAAAGCATTCAGTACTTC.

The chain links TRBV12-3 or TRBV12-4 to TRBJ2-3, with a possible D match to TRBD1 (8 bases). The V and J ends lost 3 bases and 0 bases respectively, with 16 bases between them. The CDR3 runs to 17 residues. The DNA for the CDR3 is TGTGCCAGCAGTTTTGACAGGGGACTAACTAGCACAGATACGCAGTATTTT. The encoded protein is CASSFDRGLTSTDTQYF.

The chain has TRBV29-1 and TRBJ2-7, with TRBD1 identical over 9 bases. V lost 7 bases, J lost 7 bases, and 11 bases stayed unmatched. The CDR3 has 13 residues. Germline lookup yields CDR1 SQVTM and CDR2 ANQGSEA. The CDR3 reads CSAGQGKAREQYF. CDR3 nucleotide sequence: TGCAGCGCGGGACAGGGAAAGGCTCGGGAGCAGTACTTC.

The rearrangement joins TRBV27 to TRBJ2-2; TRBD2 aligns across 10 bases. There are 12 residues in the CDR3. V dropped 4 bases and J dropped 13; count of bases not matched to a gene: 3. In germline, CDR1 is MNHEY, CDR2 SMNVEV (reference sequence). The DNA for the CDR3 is TGTGCCAGCAGTTCCTTAGCGGGAGGGCTGTTTTTT. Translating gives CASSSLAGGLFF.

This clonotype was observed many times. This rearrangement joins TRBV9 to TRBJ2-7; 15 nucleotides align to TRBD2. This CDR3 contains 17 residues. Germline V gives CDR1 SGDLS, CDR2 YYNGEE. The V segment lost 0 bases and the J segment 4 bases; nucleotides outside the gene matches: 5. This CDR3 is CASSVGMGTSGRYEQYF. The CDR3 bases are TGTGCCAGCAGCGTAGGTATGGGGACTAGCGGGAGGTACGAGCAGTACTTC.

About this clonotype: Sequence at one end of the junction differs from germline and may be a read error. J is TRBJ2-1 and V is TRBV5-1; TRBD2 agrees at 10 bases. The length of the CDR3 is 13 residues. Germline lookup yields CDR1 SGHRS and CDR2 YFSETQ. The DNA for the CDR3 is TGCGCCAGCAGCCGTAGCGGGAGGTATGAGCAGCTCTTC. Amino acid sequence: CASSRSGRYEQLF.

The CDR3 loop reads CASSPSPGKAATGELFF. The CDR3 coding sequence is TGTGCCAGCTCTCCTTCCCCCGGTAAAGCGGCCACCGGGGAGCTGTTTTTT. This chain connects TRBV6-4 to TRBJ2-2; perhaps TRBD2 as D (5 bases). Trimming stripped 8 bases from V and 4 bases from J, with 23 bases between. CDR1 is MRHNA, CDR2 SNTAGT, per germline. CDR3 size: 17 residues.

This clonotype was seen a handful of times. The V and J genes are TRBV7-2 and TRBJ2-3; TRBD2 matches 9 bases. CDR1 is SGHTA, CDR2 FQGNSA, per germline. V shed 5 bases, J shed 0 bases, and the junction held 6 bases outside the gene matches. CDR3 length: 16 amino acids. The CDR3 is CASSTRLAASTDTQYF. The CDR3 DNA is TGTGCCAGCAGCACGAGACTAGCGGCTAGCACAGATACGCAGTATTTT. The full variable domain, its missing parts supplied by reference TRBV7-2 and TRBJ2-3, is GAGVSQSPSNKVTEKGKDVELRCDPISGHTALYWYRQSLGQGLEFLIYFQGNSAPDKSGLPSDRFSAERTGGSVSTLTIQRTQQEDSAVYLCASSTRLAASTDTQYFGPGTRLTVL.

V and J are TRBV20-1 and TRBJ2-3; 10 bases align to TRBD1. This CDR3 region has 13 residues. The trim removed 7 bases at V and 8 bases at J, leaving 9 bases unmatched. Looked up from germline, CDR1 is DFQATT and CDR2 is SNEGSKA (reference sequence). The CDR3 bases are TGCAGTGGCGCGACAGGGGGCCGATTTACGCAGTATTTT. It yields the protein CSGATGGRFTQYF.

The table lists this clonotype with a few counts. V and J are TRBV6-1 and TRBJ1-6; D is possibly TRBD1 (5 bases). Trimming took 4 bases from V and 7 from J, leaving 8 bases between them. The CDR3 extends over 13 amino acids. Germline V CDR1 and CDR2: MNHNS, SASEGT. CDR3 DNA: TGTGCCAGCAGTGGGGGGTTAAATTCACCCCTCCACTTT. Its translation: CASSGGLNSPLHF.

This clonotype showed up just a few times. CDR3 sequence: CASSADRAAARSKNIQYF. The DNA of the CDR3 is TGTGCCAGCAGCGCGGACAGGGCCGCGGCTAGGTCCAAAAACATTCAGTACTTC. V usage is TRBV2 and J usage is TRBJ2-4, with 8 bases aligning to TRBD1. The CDR3 is made up of 18 amino acids. Unmatched junction bases numbered 15, after V lost 6 bases and J lost 2 bases. The germline V gene has CDR1 SNHLY and CDR2 FYNNEI. The whole variable domain, remainder taken from reference TRBV2 and TRBJ2-4, is EPEVTQTPSHQVTQMGQEVILRCVPISNHLYFYWYRQILGQKVEFLVSFYNNEISEKSEIFDDQFSVERPDGSNFTLKIRSTKLEDSAMYFCASSADRAAARSKNIQYFGAGTRLSVL.

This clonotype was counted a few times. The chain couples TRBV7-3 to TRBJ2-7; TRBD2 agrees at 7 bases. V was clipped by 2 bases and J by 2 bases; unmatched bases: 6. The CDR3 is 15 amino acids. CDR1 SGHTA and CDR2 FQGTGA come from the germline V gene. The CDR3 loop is CASSLRPSGPYEQYF. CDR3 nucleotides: TGTGCCAGCAGCTTACGACCTAGCGGTCCCTACGAGCAGTACTTC.

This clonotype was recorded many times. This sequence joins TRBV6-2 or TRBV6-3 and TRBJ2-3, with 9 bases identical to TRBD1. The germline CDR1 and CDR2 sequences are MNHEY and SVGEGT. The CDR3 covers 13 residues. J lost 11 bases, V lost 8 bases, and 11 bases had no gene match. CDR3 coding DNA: TGTGCCAGCCAGACAGGGGGGCACGAGGAGCAGTATTTT. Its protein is CASQTGGHEEQYF.

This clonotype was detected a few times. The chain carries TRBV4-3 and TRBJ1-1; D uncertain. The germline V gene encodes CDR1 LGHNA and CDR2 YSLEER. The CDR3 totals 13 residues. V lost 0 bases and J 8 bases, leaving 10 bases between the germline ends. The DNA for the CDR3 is TGCGCCAGCAGCCAAGATCTCGGGGTCGAAGCTTTCTTT. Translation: CASSQDLGVEAFF.

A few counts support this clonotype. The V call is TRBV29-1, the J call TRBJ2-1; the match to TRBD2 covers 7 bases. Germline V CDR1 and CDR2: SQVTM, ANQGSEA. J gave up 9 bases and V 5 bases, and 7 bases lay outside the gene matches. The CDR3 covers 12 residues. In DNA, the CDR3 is TGCAGCGTTAAGCGGGAACGGGTTGAGCAGTTCTTC. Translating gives CSVKRERVEQFF.

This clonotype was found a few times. This CDR3 reads CASSSLAGVVDTQYF. CDR3 coding DNA: TGTGCCAGTAGTTCTCTAGCGGGAGTTGTAGATACGCAGTATTTT. This rearrangement joins TRBV19 to TRBJ2-3; 10 positions match TRBD2. Trimming at V came to 5 bases and at J to 5 bases, leaving 7 bases not matched to a gene. The germline CDR1 and CDR2 sequences are LNHDA and SQIVND (reference sequence). The CDR3 has 15 residues. Variable domain in full (rest from reference TRBV19 and TRBJ2-3): DGGITQSPKYLFRKEGQNVTLSCEQNLNHDAMYWYRQDPGQGLRLIYYSQIVNDFQKGDIAEGYSVSREKKESFPLTVTSAQKNPTAFYLCASSSLAGVVDTQYFGPGTRLTVL.

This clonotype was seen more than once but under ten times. The CDR3 here is CASSLAVGQGNTEAFF. CDR3 bases: TGTGCCAGCAGCTTAGCGGTGGGACAGGGGAACACTGAAGCTTTCTTT. The chain joins TRBV11-1 to TRBJ1-1; 9 positions agree with TRBD1. In germline, CDR1 is SGHAT, CDR2 FQDESV (reference sequence). V shed 0 bases, J shed 1 base, and the junction held 3 bases outside the gene matches. CDR3 length: 16 residues.

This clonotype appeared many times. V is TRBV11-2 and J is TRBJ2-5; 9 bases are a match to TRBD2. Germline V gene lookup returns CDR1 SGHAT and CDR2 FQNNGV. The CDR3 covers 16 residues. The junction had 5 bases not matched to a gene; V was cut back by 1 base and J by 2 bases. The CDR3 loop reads CASSLVGSGSQETQYF. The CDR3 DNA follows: TGTGCCAGCAGCTTAGTTGGTAGCGGGAGTCAAGAGACCCAGTACTTC.

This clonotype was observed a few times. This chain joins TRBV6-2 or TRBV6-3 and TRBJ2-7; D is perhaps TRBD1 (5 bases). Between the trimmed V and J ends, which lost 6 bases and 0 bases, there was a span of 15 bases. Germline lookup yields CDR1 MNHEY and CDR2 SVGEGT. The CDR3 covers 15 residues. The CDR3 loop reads CASSGTGSFSYEQYF. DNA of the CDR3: TGTGCCAGCAGCGGAACAGGAAGCTTCTCCTACGAGCAGTACTTC.

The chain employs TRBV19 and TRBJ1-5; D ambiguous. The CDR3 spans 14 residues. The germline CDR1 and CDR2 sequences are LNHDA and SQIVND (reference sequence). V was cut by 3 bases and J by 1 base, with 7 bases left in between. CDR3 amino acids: CASSIGVSNQPQHF. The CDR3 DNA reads TGTGCCAGTAGTATCGGGGTCAGCAATCAGCCCCAGCATTTT.